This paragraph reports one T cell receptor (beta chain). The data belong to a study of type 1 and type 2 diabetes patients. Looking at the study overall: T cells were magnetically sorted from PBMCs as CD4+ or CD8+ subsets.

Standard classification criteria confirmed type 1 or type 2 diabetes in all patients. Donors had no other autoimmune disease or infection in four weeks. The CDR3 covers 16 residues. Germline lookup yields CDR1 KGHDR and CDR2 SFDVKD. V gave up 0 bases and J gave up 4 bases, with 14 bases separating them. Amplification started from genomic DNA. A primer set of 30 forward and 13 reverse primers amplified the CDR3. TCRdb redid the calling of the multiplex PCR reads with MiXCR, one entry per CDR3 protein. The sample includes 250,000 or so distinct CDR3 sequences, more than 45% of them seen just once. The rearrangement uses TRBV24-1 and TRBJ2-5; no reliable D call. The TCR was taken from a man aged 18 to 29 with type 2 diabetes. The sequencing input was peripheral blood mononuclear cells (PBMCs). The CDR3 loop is CATSDLSIIRGETQYF. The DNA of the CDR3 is TGTGCCACCAGTGATTTGTCTATCATACGCGGAGAGACCCAGTACTTC.